The 20 T cell receptor beta chains listed next were all sequenced from one sample in a study of spatial heterogeneity in lung cancer. The time point was: sample taken at primary tumor resection. Researchers sequenced whole RNA taken from tumor, nontumor lung or frozen PBMC without sorting. In TCRdb, the 5' RACE reads were re-called with MiXCR into one record per CDR3 protein. Among around 12,000 distinct CDR3 sequences listed, around 13% were seen once. The sequencing here drew on PBMCs, taken at surgery. The receptor set was obtained from a male donor with early-stage non-small cell lung cancer.

In this sample, this clonotype turned up many times. This CDR3 reads CASSLNGLGNEKLFF. The CDR3 coding sequence is TGTGCCAGCAGCTTAAATGGGCTCGGTAATGAAAAACTGTTTTTT. The V and J genes are TRBV7-9 and TRBJ1-4; D remains ambiguous. With 2 bases removed from V and 4 bases from J, the gap between germline ends came to 11 bases. The CDR3 is 15 amino acids. The germline V gene has CDR1 SEHNR and CDR2 FQNEAQ (reference sequence).

This clonotype was found a few times. The J gene is TRBJ2-2, the V gene TRBV11-2; D call uncertain. The ends were cut back, 5 bases at V and 3 bases at J, with 1 base in the middle. Germline loops: CDR1 SGHAT, CDR2 FQNNGV. This CDR3 has 11 residues. The CDR3 DNA follows: TGTGCCAGCAGCCACACCGGGGAGCTGTTTTTT. It codes for CASSHTGELFF.

This clonotype was found many times. The chain employs TRBV19 and TRBJ2-7, with D perhaps TRBD1 (5 bases). Germline V gene data show CDR1 as LNHDA and CDR2 as SQIVND (reference sequence). Between the trimmed V and J ends, which lost 5 bases and 4 bases, there was a span of 15 bases. This CDR3 has 14 amino acids. The CDR3 here is CASSPQGGAYEQYF. CDR3 nucleotide sequence: TGTGCCAGTAGTCCCCAGGGTGGTGCGTACGAGCAGTACTTC.

The rearrangement joins TRBV2 to TRBJ2-5; the D is unclear. The V end lost 2 bases, the J end lost 5 bases, and 9 bases lay between the germline ends. Germline values: CDR1 SNHLY, CDR2 FYNNEI. The CDR3 extends over 13 amino acids. In DNA form, the CDR3 reads TGTGCCAGCAGTGAATTGGAGTTGGAGACCCAGTACTTC. Encoded protein: CASSELELETQYF. Based on the CDR3 plus reference TRBV2 and TRBJ2-5, the full variable domain is EPEVTQTPSHQVTQMGQEVILRCVPISNHLYFYWYRQILGQKVEFLVSFYNNEISEKSEIFDDQFSVERPDGSNFTLKIRSTKLEDSAMYFCASSELELETQYFGPGTRLLVL.

A few counts support this clonotype. The CDR3 region is CASSRDRGAQETQYF. In nucleotides, the CDR3 is TGCGCCAGCAGCCGGGACAGGGGTGCGCAAGAGACCCAGTACTTC. This chain links TRBV5-1 with TRBJ2-5; TRBD1 aligns across 10 bases. Germline assignment: CDR1 SGHRS and CDR2 YFSETQ. V lost 4 bases to trimming and J lost 2 bases; unmatched junction nucleotides: 5. The CDR3 length is 15 residues. The full variable domain, its missing parts supplied by reference TRBV5-1 and TRBJ2-5, is KAGVTQTPRYLIKTRGQQVTLSCSPISGHRSVSWYQQTPGQGLQFLFEYFSETQRNKGNFPGRFSGRQFSNSRSEMNVSTLELGDSALYLCASSRDRGAQETQYFGPGTRLLVL.

The V call is TRBV19, the J call TRBJ2-1, with TRBD1 matching 8 bases. V dropped 5 bases and J dropped 7; count of bases not matched to a gene: 13. Germline loops: CDR1 LNHDA, CDR2 SQIVND (reference sequence). This CDR3 is 16 amino acids long. This CDR3 is CASSDLTGARWNEQFF. In DNA, the CDR3 is TGTGCCAGTAGTGACTTGACAGGGGCCCGATGGAATGAGCAGTTCTTC.

In its sample, this clonotype was seen a few times. V is TRBV20-1 and J is TRBJ2-5; 8 bases match TRBD1. Germline values: CDR1 DFQATT, CDR2 SNEGSKA (reference sequence). The V and J ends lost 3 bases and 0 bases, in that order; junction bases with no gene match: 9. The CDR3 covers 16 residues. The CDR3 coding sequence is TGCAGTGCTAGGGGCCGGACAGGGACCTACCAAGAGACCCAGTACTTC. Encoded protein: CSARGRTGTYQETQYF.

This clonotype was detected a few times. The rearrangement uses TRBV9 and TRBJ2-7, with 9 bases that match TRBD1. Trimming cost V 4 bases and J 3 bases; bases outside gene matches: 11. The CDR3 covers 16 residues. Germline assignment: CDR1 SGDLS and CDR2 YYNGEE. The CDR3 bases are TGTGCCAGCAGCCCCCGGGACAGGGAGGGAAGCTACGAGCAGTACTTC. Translation gives CASSPRDREGSYEQYF.

Only a few counts were recorded for this clonotype. The V call is TRBV5-1, the J call TRBJ2-3; D is unresolved. The CDR3 runs to 14 residues. Trimming shortened V by 0 bases and J by 1 base, and 6 bases separated the two germline ends. The germline V gene has CDR1 SGHRS and CDR2 YFSETQ. CDR3 in DNA: TGCGCCAGCAGCTTGGCCAGGCGCACAGATACGCAGTATTTT. Protein sequence: CASSLARRTDTQYF.

This clonotype was seen a handful of times. The chain combines TRBV28 with TRBJ2-2; TRBD1 might be the D (6 bases). V shed 5 bases and J shed 5 bases, with 12 bases lying between them. The germline gives CDR1 MDHEN, CDR2 SYDVKM. This CDR3 has 14 amino acids. The CDR3 nucleotides read TGTGCCAGCAGTATCCGGGACAATACCGGGGAGCTGTTTTTT. Residues: CASSIRDNTGELFF.

V is TRBV20-1 and J is TRBJ2-7, with 7 bases matching TRBD1. The CDR3 extends over 13 amino acids. J lost 1 base, V lost 4 bases, and 4 bases had no gene match. CDR1 is DFQATT, CDR2 SNEGSKA, per germline (reference sequence). The CDR3 loop is CSAIGDRSYEQYF. The CDR3 nucleotides read TGCAGTGCTATAGGGGACAGATCCTACGAGCAGTACTTC.

The chain uses TRBV5-6 and TRBJ2-6; D not certain. The CDR3 loop spans 16 amino acids. Germline V gives CDR1 SGHDT, CDR2 YYEEEE. Trimming stripped 0 bases from V and 5 bases from J, with 12 bases between. The CDR3 DNA reads as TGTGCCAGCAGCTTGGGGTTAACCACCCGGGCCAACGTCCTGACTTTC. It codes for CASSLGLTTRANVLTF. Supplemented by reference TRBV5-6 and TRBJ2-6, the full variable domain reads DAGVTQSPTHLIKTRGQQVTLRCSPKSGHDTVSWYQQALGQGPQFIFQYYEEEERQRGNFPDRFSGHQFPNYSSELNVNALLLGDSALYLCASSLGLTTRANVLTFGAGSRLTVL.

This clonotype was picked up a small number of times. The chain recombines TRBV29-1 with TRBJ1-2; TRBD1 aligns across 7 bases. V lost 6 bases, J lost 4 bases, and 8 bases stayed unmatched. This CDR3 comprises 13 residues. Germline V CDR1 and CDR2: SQVTM, ANQGSEA. The CDR3: CSVDRDSGYGYTF. CDR3 coding DNA: TGCAGCGTCGACAGGGACTCAGGCTATGGCTACACCTTC.

This clonotype is deemed large. One junction end does not reproduce the germline sequence, and a read error may be involved. The V call is TRBV2, the J call TRBJ2-7; no reliable D call. This CDR3 contains 14 residues. Germline loops: CDR1 SNHLY, CDR2 FYNNEI. The CDR3 region is CASSEGGRSYEQYF. DNA of the CDR3: TGTGCCAGCAGCGAAGGCGGCCGCTCCTACGAGCAGTACTTC.

This clonotype was recorded at least ten times. CDR3 loop: CASVISSYNEQFF. CDR3 nucleotides: TGTGCCAGCGTTATCAGCTCCTACAATGAGCAGTTCTTC. V gene TRBV6-1 combines with J gene TRBJ2-1; D gene ambiguous. The V end was cut by 8 bases, the J end by 0 bases, with 8 bases between. CDR1 and CDR2 (germline): MNHNS, SASEGT. This CDR3 is 13 amino acids long.

There are a few counts of this clonotype. The gene calls are TRBV6-1 and TRBJ2-3; 8 bases map to TRBD1. With V trimmed by 6 bases and J by 0 bases, 8 bases remained unmatched. This CDR3 has 16 amino acids. Per the germline V gene, CDR1 is MNHNS and CDR2 is SASEGT. The CDR3 DNA sequence: TGTGCCAGCAGAGAGAGGACAGGGTCTAGCACAGATACGCAGTATTTT. It translates to CASRERTGSSTDTQYF.

This clonotype has at least ten counts. This chain connects TRBV4-2 to TRBJ2-7; D may be TRBD1 (5 bases). Looked up from germline, CDR1 is LGHNA and CDR2 is YNFKEQ. Trimming removed 1 base at V and 3 bases at J, with 13 bases between. The CDR3 runs 15 residues. This CDR3 reads CASSQGLTVLYEQYF. Here the CDR3 DNA reads TGTGCCAGCAGCCAAGGACTGACAGTCCTCTACGAGCAGTACTTC.

V gene TRBV28 combines with J gene TRBJ2-1, with 9 nucleotides matching TRBD2. The CDR3 has 15 amino acids. Germline V gives CDR1 MDHEN, CDR2 SYDVKM. V lost 5 bases and J lost 9; bases outside the gene matches: 11. DNA for the CDR3: TGTGCCAGCAGTCCCGGGACTAGCTGGTTGGCTGAGCAGTTCTTC. Residues: CASSPGTSWLAEQFF. Full variable domain (rest looked up from reference TRBV28 and TRBJ2-1): DVKVTQSSRYLVKRTGEKVFLECVQDMDHENMFWYRQDPGLGLRLIYFSYDVKMKEKGDIPEGYSVSREKKERFSLILESASTNQTSMYLCASSPGTSWLAEQFFGPGTRLTVL.

This clonotype was counted only a few times. This chain links TRBV30 with TRBJ1-5; 7 bases are a match to TRBD1. V lost 1 base and J lost 4; bases outside the gene matches: 7. This CDR3 is built from 15 residues. CDR1 is GTSNPN and CDR2 is SVGIG in the germline V gene (reference sequence). The CDR3 here is CAWSAGTVGNQPQHF. CDR3 nucleotides: TGTGCCTGGAGTGCAGGGACAGTGGGTAATCAGCCCCAGCATTTT.

In its sample, this clonotype was seen a few times. The chain carries TRBV21-1 and TRBJ2-1. TRBV21-1 is reported as a pseudogene. The CDR3 is made up of 17 amino acids. CDR3 sequence: CASSKEGSRGSYNEQFF. The CDR3 nucleotides are TGTGCCAGCAGCAAAGAGGGTAGCAGGGGGTCCTACAATGAGCAGTTCTTC.